In its sample, the clone carrying this TCR beta chain was seen a few times. These data belong to a study of T-cell memory formation after mild COVID-19. Study in general: TCR clusters mostly belonged to single donors.

V was cut by 3 bases and J by 7 bases, with 10 bases left in between. The CDR3 is 13 amino acids. Each CDR3 protein is one row after TCRdb ran MiXCR on the 5' RACE reads. The sample has 300,000 to 400,000 distinct CDR3 sequences, approximately 12% seen once. V usage is TRBV12-3 or TRBV12-4 and J usage is TRBJ2-1, with no clear D. The receptor was isolated from a man aged 18 to 35 who had mild COVID-19 (a few samples of this study predate the infection). Cell type and time point are not known. The sequencing input was PBMCs or a T cell subset sorted from them (not recorded which). The DNA of the CDR3 is TGTGCCAGCAGTTTGAATCGGCAGAATGAGCAGTTCTTC. Translation: CASSLNRQNEQFF.